This T cell receptor (beta chain) was identified in a study of T cell changes during pregnancy in multiple sclerosis. Germline lookup yields CDR1 MGHRA and CDR2 YSYEKL. Trimming stripped 2 bases from V and 3 bases from J, with 19 bases between. CDR3 length equals 17 residues. Clones were read by immunoSEQ multiplex PCR, and TCRdb kept only the in-frame ones, dropping some. The table includes approximately 84,000 clones, 94% detected once. The specimen comprised peripheral blood, sampled in the third trimester of pregnancy. This receptor was taken from a female donor with multiple sclerosis, enrolled in a pregnancy study. The chain links TRBV4-1 to TRBJ1-2; D gene ambiguous. Here the CDR3 reads CASSQSKTASRDYGYTF. Here the CDR3 DNA reads TGCGCCAGCAGCCAATCTAAGACCGCCTCCCGGGACTATGGCTACACCTTC.